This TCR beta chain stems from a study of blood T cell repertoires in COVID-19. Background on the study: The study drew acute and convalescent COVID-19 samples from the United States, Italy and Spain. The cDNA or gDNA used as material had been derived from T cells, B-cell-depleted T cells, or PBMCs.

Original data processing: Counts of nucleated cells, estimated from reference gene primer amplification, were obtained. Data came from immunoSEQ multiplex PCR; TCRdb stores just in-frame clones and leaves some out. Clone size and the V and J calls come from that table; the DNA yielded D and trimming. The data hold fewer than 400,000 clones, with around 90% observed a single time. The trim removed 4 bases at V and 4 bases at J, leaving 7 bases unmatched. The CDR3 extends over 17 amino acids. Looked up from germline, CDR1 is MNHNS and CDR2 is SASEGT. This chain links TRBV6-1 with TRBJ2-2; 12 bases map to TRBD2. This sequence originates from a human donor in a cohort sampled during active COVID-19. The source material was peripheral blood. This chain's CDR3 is CASSVASGGAGTGELFF. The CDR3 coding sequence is TGTGCCAGCAGTGTGGCTAGCGGGGGGGCAGGCACCGGGGAGCTGTTTTTT.